This TCR beta chain was captured in a study of T cell repertoires in cytomegalovirus infection. Study at large: Public TCR beta signatures indicated both CMV infection and matching HLA type. Study-level results: HLA-C-restricted CMV clonotypes gave the most frequent clonotype in two of eight donors. Accumulated public TCR beta family frequency recognized individuals carrying CMV together with the relevant HLA.

Each CDR3 protein gets one entry after TCRdb re-called the reads with MiXCR. The sample contains hundreds of thousands of distinct CDR3 sequences, roughly 31% of which appear only once. Points on this clonotype: Its target is not known.

V was shortened by 2 bases and J by 0 bases, with 11 bases between the two germline ends. Germline V lookup: CDR1 MNHNS, CDR2 SASEGT. The CDR3 spans 16 residues. This sequence was found in a human donor in good health (CMV status not recorded). Some clones in this sample may be carry-over from other donors' samples. Sequenced input: PBMCs. J is TRBJ1-5 and V is TRBV6-1; D gene uncertain. The DNA of the CDR3 is TGTGCCAGCAGTGAATTTCGGGGAGATAGCAATCAGCCCCAGCATTTT. Translation: CASSEFRGDSNQPQHF.